A single T cell receptor (beta chain) is shown here with its context. Its antigen is still unknown. Trimming removed 4 bases at V and 3 bases at J, with 8 bases between. Per germline, CDR1 SGHKS and CDR2 YYEKEE (reference sequence). The CDR3 consists of 13 residues. The data were taken from a study of T cell responses to AZD1222 COVID-19 vaccine. Findings of the study overall: Recipients of AZD1222 seropositive at baseline numbered only five or six.

Here immunoSEQ multiplex PCR was the method, and the copy in TCRdb shows in-frame clones only, minus some. The sample has more than 95,000 clones; about 81% are singletons. This TCR derives from an adult in good health. The sequenced sample was peripheral blood, obtained on day 0 of AZD1222 vaccination. The genes are TRBV5-5 and TRBJ2-1; no clear D. CDR3 DNA sequence: TGTGCCAGCAGCCTGGACGTCTACAATGAGCAGTTCTTC. This translates into CASSLDVYNEQFF.